The next 6 T cell receptor beta chains were all read from a single sample in a study of T-cell memory formation after mild COVID-19. TCRdb re-analysed the 5' RACE reads in MiXCR, keeping a single row per CDR3 protein. The sample shows 450,000 to 650,000 distinct CDR3 sequences, roughly 18% of them seen only once. Sequences were obtained from PBMCs or a T cell subset sorted from them (not recorded which). Receptors were obtained from an adult woman who had mild COVID-19 (a few samples of this study predate the infection). Cell type and time point are not known.

The chain uses TRBV6-2 or TRBV6-3 and TRBJ2-3; D is perhaps TRBD1 or TRBD2 (5 bases each). V dropped 5 bases and J dropped 3 bases, with 9 bases sitting between them. This CDR3 comprises 13 residues. The germline V gene encodes CDR1 MNHEY and CDR2 SVGEGT. The CDR3 DNA is TGTGCCAGCAGTAACGAGGGGACAGATACGCAGTATTTT. Translated: CASSNEGTDTQYF.

The chain recombines TRBV6-5 with TRBJ2-3, with 9 bases identical to TRBD1. Germline V gene sequence: CDR1 MNHEY, CDR2 SVGAGI. The CDR3 is 13 amino acids. The trim removed 7 bases at V and 8 bases at J, leaving 7 bases unmatched. The CDR3 region is CASISDRGGTQYF. As DNA, the CDR3 is TGTGCCAGCATTTCGGACAGGGGCGGTACGCAGTATTTT.

The rearrangement uses TRBV12-3 or TRBV12-4 and TRBJ2-2, with D unresolved. This CDR3 is 13 amino acids long. The germline V and J ends were trimmed by 5 bases and 6 bases, with 10 bases remaining between them. CDR3 in amino acids: CASSIRTSGELFF. The CDR3 DNA reads as TGTGCCAGCAGTATACGTACATCCGGGGAGCTGTTTTTT.

This clonotype was seen more than once but under ten times. The CDR3 sequence is CASRYDESSYEQYF. The CDR3 nucleotides read TGTGCCAGCAGATACGACGAAAGCTCCTACGAGCAGTACTTC. The chain is built from TRBV6-2 or TRBV6-3 and TRBJ2-7; D not certain. The CDR3 has 14 residues. Trimming took off 6 bases at V and 0 bases at J, with 12 bases between the two ends. Per the germline V gene, CDR1 is MNHEY and CDR2 is SVGEGT.

This clonotype was seen only a few times. This chain uses TRBV24-1 with TRBJ2-5; 8 nucleotides agree with TRBD1. Trimming took 1 base from V and 3 from J; bases not matched to a gene: 6. CDR1 and CDR2 (germline): KGHDR, SFDVKD. The CDR3 length is 16 residues. The CDR3 loop is CATSDLGTGRKETQYF. CDR3 sequence (DNA): TGTGCCACCAGTGATTTAGGGACAGGCCGAAAAGAGACCCAGTACTTC.

This rearrangement joins TRBV11-3 to TRBJ2-5; 9 bases are shared with TRBD2. The CDR3 runs to 16 residues. The junction had 9 bases not matched to a gene; V was cut back by 5 bases and J by 2 bases. CDR1 is SGHNT and CDR2 is YENEEA in the germline V gene. The chain's CDR3 is CASSLGTSTQQETQYF. CDR3 nucleotides: TGTGCCAGCAGCCTAGGGACTAGCACACAACAAGAGACCCAGTACTTC.